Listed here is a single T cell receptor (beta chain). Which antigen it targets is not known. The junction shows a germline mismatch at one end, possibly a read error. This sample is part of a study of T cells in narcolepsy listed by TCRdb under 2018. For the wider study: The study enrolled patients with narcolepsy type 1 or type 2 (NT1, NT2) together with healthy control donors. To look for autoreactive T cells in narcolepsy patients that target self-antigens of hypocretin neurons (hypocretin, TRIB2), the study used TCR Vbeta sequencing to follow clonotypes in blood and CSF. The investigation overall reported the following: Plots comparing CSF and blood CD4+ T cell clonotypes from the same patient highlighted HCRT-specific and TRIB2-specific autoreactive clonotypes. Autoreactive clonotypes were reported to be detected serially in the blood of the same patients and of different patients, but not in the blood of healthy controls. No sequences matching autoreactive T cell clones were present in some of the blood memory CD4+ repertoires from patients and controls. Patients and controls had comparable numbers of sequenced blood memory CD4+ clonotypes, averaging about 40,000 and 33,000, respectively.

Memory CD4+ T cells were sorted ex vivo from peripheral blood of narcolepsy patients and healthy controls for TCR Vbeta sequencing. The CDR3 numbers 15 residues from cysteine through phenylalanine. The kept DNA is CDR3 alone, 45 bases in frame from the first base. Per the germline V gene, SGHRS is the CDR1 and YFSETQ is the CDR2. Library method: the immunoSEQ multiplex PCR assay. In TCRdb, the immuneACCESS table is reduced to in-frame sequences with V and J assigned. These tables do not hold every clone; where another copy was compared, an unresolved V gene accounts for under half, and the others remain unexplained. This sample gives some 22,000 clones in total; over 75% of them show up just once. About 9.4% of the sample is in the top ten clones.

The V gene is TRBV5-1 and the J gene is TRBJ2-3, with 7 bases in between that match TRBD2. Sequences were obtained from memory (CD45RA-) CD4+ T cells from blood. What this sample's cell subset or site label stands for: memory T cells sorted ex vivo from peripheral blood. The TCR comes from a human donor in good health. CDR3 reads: CASILGGSVTDTQYF. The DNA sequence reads TGCGCCAGCATCTTGGGCGGGAGCGTCACAGATACGCAGTATTTT.